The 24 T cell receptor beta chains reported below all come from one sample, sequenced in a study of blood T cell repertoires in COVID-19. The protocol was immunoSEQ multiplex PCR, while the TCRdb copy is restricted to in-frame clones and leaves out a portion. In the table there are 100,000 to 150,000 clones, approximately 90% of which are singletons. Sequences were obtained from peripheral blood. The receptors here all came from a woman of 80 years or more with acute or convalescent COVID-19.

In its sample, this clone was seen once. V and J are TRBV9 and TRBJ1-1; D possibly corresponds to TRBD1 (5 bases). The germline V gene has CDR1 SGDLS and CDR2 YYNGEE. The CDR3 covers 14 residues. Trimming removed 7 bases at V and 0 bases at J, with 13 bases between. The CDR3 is CASAKTDLNTEAFF. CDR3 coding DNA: TGTGCCAGCGCAAAGACAGACTTGAACACTGAAGCTTTCTTT.

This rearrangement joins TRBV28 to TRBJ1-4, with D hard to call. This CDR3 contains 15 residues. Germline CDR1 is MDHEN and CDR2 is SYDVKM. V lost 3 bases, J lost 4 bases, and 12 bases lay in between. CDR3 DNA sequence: TGTGCCAGCAGTTTGTCCGTCGGGGTTAATGAAAAACTGTTTTTT. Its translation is CASSLSVGVNEKLFF.

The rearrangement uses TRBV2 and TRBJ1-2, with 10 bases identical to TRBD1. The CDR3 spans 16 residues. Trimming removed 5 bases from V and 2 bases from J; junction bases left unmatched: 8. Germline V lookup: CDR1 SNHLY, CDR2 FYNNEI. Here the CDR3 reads CASSRTGGMGNYGYTF. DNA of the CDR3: TGTGCCAGCAGTCGGACAGGGGGAATGGGAAACTATGGCTACACCTTC.

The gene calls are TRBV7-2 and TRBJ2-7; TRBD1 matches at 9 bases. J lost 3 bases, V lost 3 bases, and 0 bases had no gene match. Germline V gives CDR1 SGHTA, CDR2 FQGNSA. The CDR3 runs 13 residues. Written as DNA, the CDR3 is TGTGCCAGCAGCTTGGACAGGGGCTACGAGCAGTACTTC. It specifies CASSLDRGYEQYF.

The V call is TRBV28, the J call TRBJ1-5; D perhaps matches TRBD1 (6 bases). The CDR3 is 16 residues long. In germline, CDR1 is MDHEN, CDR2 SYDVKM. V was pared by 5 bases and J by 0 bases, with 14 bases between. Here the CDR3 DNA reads TGTGCCAGCAGTCCCTACGGACAGACTAGCAATCAGCCCCAGCATTTT. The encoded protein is CASSPYGQTSNQPQHF.

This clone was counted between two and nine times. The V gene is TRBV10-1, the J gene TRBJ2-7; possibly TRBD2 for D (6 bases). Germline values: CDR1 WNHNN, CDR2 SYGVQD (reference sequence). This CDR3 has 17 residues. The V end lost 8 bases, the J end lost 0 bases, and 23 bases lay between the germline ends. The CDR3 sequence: CASCVGARVGGSYEQYF. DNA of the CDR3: TGCGCCAGCTGTGTCGGGGCCAGGGTGGGGGGCTCCTACGAGCAGTACTTC.

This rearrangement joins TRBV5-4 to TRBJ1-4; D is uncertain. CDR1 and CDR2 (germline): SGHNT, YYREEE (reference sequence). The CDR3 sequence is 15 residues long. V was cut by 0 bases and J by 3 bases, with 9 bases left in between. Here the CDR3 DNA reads TGTGCCAGCAGCTTGGCTCCAGGCGCTAATGAAAAACTGTTTTTT. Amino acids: CASSLAPGANEKLFF.

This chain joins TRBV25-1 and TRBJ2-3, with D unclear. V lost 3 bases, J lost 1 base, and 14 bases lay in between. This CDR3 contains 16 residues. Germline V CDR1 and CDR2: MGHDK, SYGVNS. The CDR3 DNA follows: TGTGCCAGCAGTGATGGAGCATCGTCCGGCACAGATACGCAGTATTTT. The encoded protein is CASSDGASSGTDTQYF.

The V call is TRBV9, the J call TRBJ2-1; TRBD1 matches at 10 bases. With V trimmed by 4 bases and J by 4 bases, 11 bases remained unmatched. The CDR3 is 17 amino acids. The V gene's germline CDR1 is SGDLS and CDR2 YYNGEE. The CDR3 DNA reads TGTGCCAGCAGCCCCGGACAGGGGGGGATCATGTACAATGAGCAGTTCTTC. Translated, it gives CASSPGQGGIMYNEQFF.

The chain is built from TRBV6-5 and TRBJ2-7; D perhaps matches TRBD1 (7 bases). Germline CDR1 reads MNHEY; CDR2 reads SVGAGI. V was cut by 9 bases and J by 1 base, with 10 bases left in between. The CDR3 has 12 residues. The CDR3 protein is CASQGGSYEQYF. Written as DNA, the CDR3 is TGTGCCAGTCAGGGGGGTTCCTACGAGCAGTACTTC.

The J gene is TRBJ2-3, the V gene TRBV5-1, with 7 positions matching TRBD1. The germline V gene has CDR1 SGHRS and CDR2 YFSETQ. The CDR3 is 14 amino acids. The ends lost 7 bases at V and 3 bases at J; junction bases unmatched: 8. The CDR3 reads CASRITGDTDTQYF. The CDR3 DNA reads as TGCGCCAGCCGTATTACAGGGGATACAGATACGCAGTATTTT.

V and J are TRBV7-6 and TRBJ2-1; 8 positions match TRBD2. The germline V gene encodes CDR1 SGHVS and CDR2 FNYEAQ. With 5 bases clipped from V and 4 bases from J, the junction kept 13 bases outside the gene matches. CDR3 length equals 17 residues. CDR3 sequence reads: CASSKFSPAGGYNEQFF. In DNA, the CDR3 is TGTGCCAGCAGCAAATTCTCCCCGGCGGGAGGTTACAATGAGCAGTTCTTC.

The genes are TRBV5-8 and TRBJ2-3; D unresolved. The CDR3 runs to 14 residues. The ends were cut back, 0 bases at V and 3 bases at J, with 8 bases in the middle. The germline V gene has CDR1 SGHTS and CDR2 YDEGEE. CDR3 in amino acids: CASSLGRVTDTQYF. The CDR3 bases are TGTGCCAGCAGCTTGGGTAGAGTGACAGATACGCAGTATTTT.

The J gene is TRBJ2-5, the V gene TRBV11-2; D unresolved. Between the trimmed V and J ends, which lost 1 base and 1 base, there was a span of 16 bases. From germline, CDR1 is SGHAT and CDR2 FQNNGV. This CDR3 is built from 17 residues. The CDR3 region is CASSLALRQVVQETQYF. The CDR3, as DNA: TGTGCCAGCAGCTTAGCCTTGCGCCAGGTAGTCCAAGAGACCCAGTACTTC.

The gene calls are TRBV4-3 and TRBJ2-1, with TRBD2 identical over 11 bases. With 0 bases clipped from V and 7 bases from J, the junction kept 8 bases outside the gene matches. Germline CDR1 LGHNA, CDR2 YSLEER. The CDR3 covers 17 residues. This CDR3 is CASSQDDLAGGLNEQFF. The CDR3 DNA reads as TGCGCCAGCAGCCAAGATGACCTAGCGGGGGGACTTAATGAGCAGTTCTTC.

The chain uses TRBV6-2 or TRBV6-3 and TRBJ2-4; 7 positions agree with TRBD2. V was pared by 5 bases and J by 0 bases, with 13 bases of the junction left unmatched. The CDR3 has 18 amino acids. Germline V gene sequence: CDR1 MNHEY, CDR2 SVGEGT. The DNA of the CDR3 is TGTGCCAGCAGTCCCCGACTAGCCGCATCGATAGCCAAAAACATTCAGTACTTC. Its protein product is CASSPRLAASIAKNIQYF.

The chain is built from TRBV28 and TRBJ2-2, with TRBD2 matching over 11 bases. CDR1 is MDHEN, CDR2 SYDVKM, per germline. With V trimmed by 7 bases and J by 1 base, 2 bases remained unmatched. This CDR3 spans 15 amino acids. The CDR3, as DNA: TGTGCCAGCATGGGACTAGCGGTGAACACCGGGGAGCTGTTTTTT. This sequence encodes CASMGLAVNTGELFF.

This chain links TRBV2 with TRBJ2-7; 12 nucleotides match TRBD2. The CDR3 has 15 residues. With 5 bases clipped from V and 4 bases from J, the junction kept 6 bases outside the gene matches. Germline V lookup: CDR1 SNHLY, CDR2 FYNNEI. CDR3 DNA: TGTGCCAGCAGTCCTCTAGCGGGAGGGCTTTACGAGCAGTACTTC. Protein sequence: CASSPLAGGLYEQYF.

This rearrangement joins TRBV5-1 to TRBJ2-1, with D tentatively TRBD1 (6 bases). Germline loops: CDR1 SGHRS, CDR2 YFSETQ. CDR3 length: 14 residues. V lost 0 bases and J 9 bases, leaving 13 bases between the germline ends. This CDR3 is CASSLEGGPAEQFF. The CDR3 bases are TGCGCCAGCAGCTTGGAAGGGGGTCCAGCTGAGCAGTTCTTC.

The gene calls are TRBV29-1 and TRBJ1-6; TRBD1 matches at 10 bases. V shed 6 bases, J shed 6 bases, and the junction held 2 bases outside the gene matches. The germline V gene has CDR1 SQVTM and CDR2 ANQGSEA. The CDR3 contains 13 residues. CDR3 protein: CSVGQGSNSPLHF. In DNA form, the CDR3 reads TGCAGCGTGGGACAGGGGAGTAATTCACCCCTCCACTTT.

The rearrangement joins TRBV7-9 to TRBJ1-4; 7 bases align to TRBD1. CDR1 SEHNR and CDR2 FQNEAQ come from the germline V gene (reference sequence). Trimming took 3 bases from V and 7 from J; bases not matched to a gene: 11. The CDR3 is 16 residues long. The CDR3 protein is CASSLRWQGGSEKLFF. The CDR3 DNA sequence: TGTGCCAGCAGCTTGAGGTGGCAGGGGGGAAGTGAAAAACTGTTTTTT.

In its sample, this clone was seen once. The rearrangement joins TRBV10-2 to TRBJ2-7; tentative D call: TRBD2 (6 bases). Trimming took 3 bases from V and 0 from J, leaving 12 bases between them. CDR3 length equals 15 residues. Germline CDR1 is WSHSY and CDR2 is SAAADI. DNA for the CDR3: TGCGCCAGCAGTGATGAGGGACTCAGCTCCTACGAGCAGTACTTC. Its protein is CASSDEGLSSYEQYF.

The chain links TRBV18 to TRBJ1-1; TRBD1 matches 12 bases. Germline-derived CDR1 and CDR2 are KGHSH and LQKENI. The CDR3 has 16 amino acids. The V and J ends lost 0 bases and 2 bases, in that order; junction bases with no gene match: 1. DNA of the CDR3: TGTGCCAGCTCACCACCTGGGACAGGGGGCAACACTGAAGCTTTCTTT. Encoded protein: CASSPPGTGGNTEAFF.

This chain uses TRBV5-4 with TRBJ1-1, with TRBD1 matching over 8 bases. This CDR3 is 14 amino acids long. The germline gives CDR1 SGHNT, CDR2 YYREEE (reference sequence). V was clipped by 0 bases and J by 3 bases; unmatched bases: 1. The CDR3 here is CASSLVQGDTEAFF. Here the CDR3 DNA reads TGTGCCAGCAGCTTGGTACAGGGGGACACTGAAGCTTTCTTT.